The 4 T cell receptor beta chains in this list originate from one sample, sequenced in a study of blood T cell repertoires in COVID-19. Sequencing used immunoSEQ multiplex PCR; TCRdb keeps in-frame clones, though not all of them. Found here are 280,000 or so clones, over 75% of them singletons; the top ten hold 2.2%. Sequenced material: PBMCs or T cells enriched from blood (not recorded which). These receptors were collected from a man aged 30 to 39 who had recovered from COVID-19.

V and J are TRBV6-5 and TRBJ2-7; D is possibly TRBD2 (5 bases). V was clipped by 0 bases and J by 6 bases, with 15 bases between them. Germline V gene data show CDR1 as MNHEY and CDR2 as SVGAGI. The CDR3 runs 15 residues. The CDR3 coding sequence is TGTGCCAGCAGTTACTCGTACGGGCCGGCGGGCGAGCAGTACTTC. Translating it yields CASSYSYGPAGEQYF.

The chain couples TRBV2 to TRBJ2-1; the D gene is possibly TRBD1 (6 bases). The CDR3 totals 12 residues. Germline assignment: CDR1 SNHLY and CDR2 FYNNEI. Trimming removed 7 bases from V and 10 bases from J, with 14 bases in between. CDR3 amino acids: CASISAGTEQFF. The DNA of the CDR3 is TGTGCCAGCATATCGGCCGGGACAGAGCAGTTCTTC.

This clone was found once. This rearrangement joins TRBV5-1 to TRBJ1-2; D is undetermined. In germline, CDR1 is SGHRS, CDR2 YFSETQ. Trimming took 0 bases from V and 7 from J, leaving 13 bases between them. The CDR3 runs to 14 residues. The CDR3 DNA sequence: TGCGCCAGCAGCTTGGACGGGGTCCTGGTTGGCTACACCTTC. This gives the protein CASSLDGVLVGYTF. Full variable domain (remainder filled in from reference TRBV5-1 and TRBJ1-2): KAGVTQTPRYLIKTRGQQVTLSCSPISGHRSVSWYQQTPGQGLQFLFEYFSETQRNKGNFPGRFSGRQFSNSRSEMNVSTLELGDSALYLCASSLDGVLVGYTFGSGTRLTVV.

As concerns this clone: This same CDR3 is encoded by further DNA sequences in the sample. V and J are TRBV7-2 and TRBJ1-2; 9 nucleotides agree with TRBD1. The J segment lost 5 bases and the V segment lost 5 bases, leaving 9 bases of the junction unmatched. The CDR3 is 15 amino acids. In germline, CDR1 is SGHTA, CDR2 FQGNSA. The CDR3 is CASSPTGGLGYGYTF. As DNA, the CDR3 is TGTGCCAGCAGCCCGACAGGGGGTCTGGGATATGGCTACACCTTC.